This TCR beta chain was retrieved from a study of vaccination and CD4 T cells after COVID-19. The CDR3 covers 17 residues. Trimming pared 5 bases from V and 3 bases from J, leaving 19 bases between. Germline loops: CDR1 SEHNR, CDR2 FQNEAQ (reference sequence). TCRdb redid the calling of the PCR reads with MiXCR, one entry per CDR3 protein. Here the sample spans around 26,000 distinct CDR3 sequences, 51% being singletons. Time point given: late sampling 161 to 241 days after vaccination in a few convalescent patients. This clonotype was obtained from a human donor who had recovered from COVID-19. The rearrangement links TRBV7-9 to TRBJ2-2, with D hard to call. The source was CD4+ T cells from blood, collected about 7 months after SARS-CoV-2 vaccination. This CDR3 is CASSRSPSGEYTGELFF. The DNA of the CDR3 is TGTGCCAGCAGCCGTTCCCCATCAGGAGAGTACACCGGGGAGCTGTTTTTT.